This entry lists 26 T cell receptor beta chains sequenced from one sample in a study of cytomegalovirus exposure and HLA in healthy donors. A multiplex PCR was run with 60 Vbeta primers and 13 Jbeta primers. Generated by immunoSEQ multiplex PCR, the TCRdb table keeps only in-frame clones and is missing some. The repertoire has over 150,000 clones, under 85% of them found once; the top ten carry just under 3%. Source material: PBMCs. The source of these receptors is a male donor in good health and CMV-seronegative.

V and J are TRBV28 and TRBJ1-2; no definite D call. This CDR3 is built from 14 residues. CDR1 and CDR2 from the germline V gene are MDHEN and SYDVKM. V lost 5 bases to trimming and J lost 4 bases, with 14 bases between them. DNA for the CDR3: TGTGCCAGCAGTCCGGGAAGGGCCACCTATGGCTACACCTTC. It translates to CASSPGRATYGYTF.

The V and J genes are TRBV2 and TRBJ1-2; D is possibly TRBD1 (5 bases). The CDR3 runs 12 residues. Trimming took off 7 bases at V and 6 bases at J, with 12 bases between the two ends. Germline lookup yields CDR1 SNHLY and CDR2 FYNNEI. The CDR3 loop is CASTQGSDGYTF. The CDR3 DNA reads as TGTGCCAGCACCCAGGGATCGGATGGCTACACCTTC. Combining the CDR3 with reference TRBV2 and TRBJ1-2 gives the whole variable domain EPEVTQTPSHQVTQMGQEVILRCVPISNHLYFYWYRQILGQKVEFLVSFYNNEISEKSEIFDDQFSVERPDGSNFTLKIRSTKLEDSAMYFCASTQGSDGYTFGSGTRLTVV.

This clone has only a few counts. The chain has TRBV18 and TRBJ2-1; 10 positions agree with TRBD2. The CDR3 sequence is 16 residues long. The germline V gene has CDR1 KGHSH and CDR2 LQKENI. V dropped 3 bases and J dropped 7; count of bases not matched to a gene: 9. The CDR3 bases are TGTGCCAGCTCACCCCGAGAGCGGGAGGGCGGGAATGAGCAGTTCTTC. This sequence encodes CASSPREREGGNEQFF.

This chain connects TRBV15 to TRBJ2-3; D unclear. Deletions cut 3 bases from V and 2 bases from J, with 12 bases between. The germline gives CDR1 LNHNV, CDR2 YYDKDF (reference sequence). The CDR3 has 15 residues. The CDR3 DNA follows: TGTGCCACCAGCAGGCAATCAAAAGCCACAGATACGCAGTATTTT. It yields the protein CATSRQSKATDTQYF.

Notes on this clone: The junction and the germline gene differ at one end; a read error may be behind it. This chain links TRBV7-9 with TRBJ2-1, with unresolved D. This CDR3 has 15 residues. Germline V gives CDR1 SEHNR, CDR2 FQNEAQ (reference sequence). The CDR3 coding sequence is TGTTCCAGCAGCTTGACGGCTAGCTCCTACAATGAGCAGTTCTTC. It is translated as CSSSLTASSYNEQFF.

The chain joins TRBV9 to TRBJ2-2; 9 bases map to TRBD2. The germline gives CDR1 SGDLS, CDR2 YYNGEE. The CDR3 runs 18 residues. J lost 4 bases, V lost 0 bases, and 10 bases had no gene match. The CDR3 DNA reads TGTGCCAGCAGCGTAGCGCAGCTGCTAGCGGGATCCACCGGGGAGCTGTTTTTT. Translated: CASSVAQLLAGSTGELFF.

This chain connects TRBV6-1 to TRBJ1-2; possibly TRBD1 for D (5 bases). The V end was cut by 4 bases, the J end by 5 bases, with 17 bases between. This CDR3 is 15 amino acids long. Looked up from germline, CDR1 is MNHNS and CDR2 is SASEGT. CDR3 in DNA: TGTGCCAGCAGTGGTAGGGGACTAACCCAGTATGGCTACACCTTC. This codes for CASSGRGLTQYGYTF.

This CDR3 reads CASSPPSTDTQYF. CDR3 DNA sequence: TGTGCCAGCAGCCCTCCTAGCACAGATACGCAGTATTTT. This chain connects TRBV7-9 to TRBJ2-3; D is unresolved. The germline gives CDR1 SEHNR, CDR2 FQNEAQ (reference sequence). V lost 5 bases, J lost 0 bases, and 6 bases lay in between. The CDR3 loop spans 13 amino acids. The whole variable domain, remainder taken from reference TRBV7-9 and TRBJ2-3, is DTGVSQNPRHKITKRGQNVTFRCDPISEHNRLYWYRQTLGQGPEFLTYFQNEAQLEKSRLLSDRFSAERPKGSFSTLEIQRTEQGDSAMYLCASSPPSTDTQYFGPGTRLTVL.

This chain connects TRBV9 to TRBJ2-5; TRBD2 is a possible D gene (5 bases). The DNA end lines up better with TRBJ2-7; the J call may be wrong. Looked up from germline, CDR1 is SGDLS and CDR2 is YYNGEE. CDR3 length: 14 amino acids. The CDR3 DNA is TGTGCCAGCAGCGGAGGACTCTTATCCTACGAGCAGTACTTC. Amino acids: CASSGGLLSYEQYF.

The J gene is TRBJ2-1, the V gene TRBV7-3, with TRBD2 as a possible D gene (7 bases). Germline loops: CDR1 SGHTA, CDR2 FQGTGA. The CDR3 totals 15 residues. The ends were cut back, 5 bases at V and 2 bases at J, with 13 bases in the middle. CDR3 loop: CASSPRGAPYNEQFF. DNA for the CDR3: TGTGCCAGCAGCCCTCGGGGGGCCCCCTACAATGAGCAGTTCTTC.

The CDR3 sequence is CASRFGQIPNTEAFF. As DNA, the CDR3 is TGTGCCAGCAGGTTCGGACAGATCCCGAACACTGAAGCTTTCTTT. The J gene is TRBJ1-1, the V gene TRBV5-5; D is perhaps TRBD1 (6 bases). V was shortened by 5 bases and J by 1 base, with 15 bases between the two germline ends. Germline CDR1 SGHKS, CDR2 YYEKEE (reference sequence). The CDR3 is 15 amino acids.

V gene TRBV19 combines with J gene TRBJ1-1; a possible D gene is TRBD1 (5 bases). The CDR3 is made up of 14 amino acids. The germline V and J ends were trimmed by 1 base and 2 bases, with 8 bases remaining between them. CDR1 is LNHDA and CDR2 is SQIVND in the germline V gene (reference sequence). The CDR3 loop is CASSIAQGNTEAFF. The CDR3 nucleotides are TGTGCCAGTAGTATAGCTCAGGGTAACACTGAAGCTTTCTTT. Variable domain in full (rest from reference TRBV19 and TRBJ1-1): DGGITQSPKYLFRKEGQNVTLSCEQNLNHDAMYWYRQDPGQGLRLIYYSQIVNDFQKGDIAEGYSVSREKKESFPLTVTSAQKNPTAFYLCASSIAQGNTEAFFGQGTRLTVV.

This clone was counted once. This chain links TRBV10-3 with TRBJ1-1; D is perhaps TRBD1 (6 bases). This CDR3 is 14 amino acids long. Trimming shortened V by 4 bases and J by 6 bases, and 15 bases separated the two germline ends. Germline V CDR1 and CDR2: ENHRY, SYGVKD. CDR3: CAISGPEGGAEAFF. CDR3 coding DNA: TGTGCCATCAGTGGCCCGGAGGGGGGGGCTGAAGCTTTCTTT.

The chain employs TRBV27 and TRBJ1-5; tentatively, D is TRBD1 (5 bases). The CDR3 loop spans 13 amino acids. Trimming pared 4 bases from V and 7 bases from J, leaving 11 bases between. CDR1 and CDR2 (germline): MNHEY, SMNVEV (reference sequence). CDR3 sequence (DNA): TGTGCCAGCAGTTCCTTCGGGGGACAGCCCCAGCATTTT. This gives the protein CASSSFGGQPQHF.

This chain connects TRBV30 to TRBJ2-1; the match to TRBD2 covers 8 bases. This CDR3 is 13 amino acids long. In germline, CDR1 is GTSNPN, CDR2 SVGIG (reference sequence). V lost 8 bases and J lost 9; bases outside the gene matches: 12. The CDR3 region is CATTPGGSGEQFF. The CDR3 DNA follows: TGTGCCACTACACCGGGGGGGTCGGGTGAGCAGTTCTTC.

The chain carries TRBV19 and TRBJ2-7; D perhaps matches TRBD1 (7 bases). The V gene's germline CDR1 is LNHDA and CDR2 SQIVND (reference sequence). With 5 bases removed from V and 3 bases from J, the gap between germline ends came to 14 bases. The CDR3 spans 14 residues. The CDR3: CASSVTGRFYEQYF. The CDR3 nucleotides are TGTGCCAGTAGTGTGACAGGGAGGTTCTACGAGCAGTACTTC. The variable domain in full, with the rest retrieved from reference TRBV19 and TRBJ2-7, is DGGITQSPKYLFRKEGQNVTLSCEQNLNHDAMYWYRQDPGQGLRLIYYSQIVNDFQKGDIAEGYSVSREKKESFPLTVTSAQKNPTAFYLCASSVTGRFYEQYFGPGTRLTVT.

As DNA, the CDR3 is TGTGCCAGCACTGGCGGGGGGGCCAATGAGCAGTTCTTC. It specifies CASTGGGANEQFF. The chain joins TRBV6-6 to TRBJ2-1, with TRBD2 matching over 9 bases. Germline lookup yields CDR1 MNHNY and CDR2 SVGAGI (reference sequence). Germline trimming cut 7 bases from V and 6 bases from J; bases unmatched to any gene: 4. The CDR3 is 13 residues long.

The chain couples TRBV2 to TRBJ1-2; 7 nucleotides line up with TRBD1. The CDR3 covers 14 residues. CDR1 is SNHLY, CDR2 FYNNEI, per germline. V trimming: 7 bases; J trimming: 1 base; junction bases outside the gene matches: 6. CDR3 sequence: CASTPDRSNYGYTF. CDR3 in DNA: TGTGCCAGCACACCGGACAGGAGTAACTATGGCTACACCTTC.

The genes are TRBV7-9 and TRBJ1-1; the D gene is possibly TRBD1 (5 bases). The germline V gene encodes CDR1 SEHNR and CDR2 FQNEAQ (reference sequence). The CDR3 covers 15 residues. V was shortened by 1 base and J by 4 bases, with 13 bases between the two germline ends. CDR3 nucleotide sequence: TGTGCCAGCAGCTTAGTTCCCCAGGGTATCACTGAAGCTTTCTTT. This encodes CASSLVPQGITEAFF.

Concerning this clone: The identical CDR3 is also encoded by other nucleotide sequences in the sample. The genes are TRBV5-1 and TRBJ2-3, with D hard to call. V dropped 3 bases and J dropped 4 bases, with 9 bases sitting between them. From germline, CDR1 is SGHRS and CDR2 YFSETQ. The CDR3 spans 13 residues. The chain's CDR3 is CASSSGGSDTQYF. The CDR3 DNA reads TGCGCCAGCAGCTCTGGCGGTTCAGATACGCAGTATTTT.

The chain is built from TRBV2 and TRBJ1-2; TRBD1 might be the D (5 bases). Deletions cut 6 bases from V and 4 bases from J, with 12 bases between. The CDR3 has 13 amino acids. From germline, CDR1 is SNHLY and CDR2 FYNNEI. The CDR3 nucleotides are TGTGCCAGCAGGACGTTTGGGGCCTATGGCTACACCTTC. Protein sequence: CASRTFGAYGYTF. Supplemented by reference TRBV2 and TRBJ1-2, the full variable domain reads EPEVTQTPSHQVTQMGQEVILRCVPISNHLYFYWYRQILGQKVEFLVSFYNNEISEKSEIFDDQFSVERPDGSNFTLKIRSTKLEDSAMYFCASRTFGAYGYTFGSGTRLTVV.

The J gene is TRBJ1-5, the V gene TRBV5-8, with a weak D call TRBD1 (5 bases). The CDR3 runs 17 residues. V dropped 3 bases and J dropped 3 bases, with 19 bases sitting between them. The V gene's germline CDR1 is SGHTS and CDR2 YDEGEE. This CDR3 reads CASSSGVVVGTNQPQHF. CDR3 DNA sequence: TGTGCCAGCAGCTCGGGGGTCGTTGTCGGAACCAATCAGCCCCAGCATTTT.

This clone was detected only once. The V gene is TRBV30, the J gene TRBJ1-6; TRBD1 aligns across 7 bases. CDR1 is GTSNPN and CDR2 is SVGIG in the germline V gene (reference sequence). V trimming: 4 bases; J trimming: 0 bases; junction bases outside the gene matches: 15. CDR3 length: 19 amino acids. The CDR3 coding sequence is TGTGCCTGGACTTTACAGGGGTTAGGGGGGAGCTCCTATAATTCACCCCTCCACTTT. Its protein is CAWTLQGLGGSSYNSPLHF.

The chain links TRBV28 to TRBJ1-2, with 8 bases lining up with TRBD1. Trimming cost V 5 bases and J 4 bases; bases outside gene matches: 6. The CDR3 has 14 residues. Germline lookup yields CDR1 MDHEN and CDR2 SYDVKM. CDR3: CASSPRTGPYGYTF. CDR3 coding DNA: TGTGCCAGCAGTCCCCGGACAGGGCCCTATGGCTACACCTTC.

This clone occurred once. V gene TRBV6-5 combines with J gene TRBJ2-5; 9 bases line up with TRBD2. This CDR3 is 16 amino acids long. CDR1 is MNHEY and CDR2 is SVGAGI in the germline V gene. J was trimmed by 5 bases and V by 2 bases; bases with no gene match: 9. As DNA, the CDR3 is TGTGCCAGCAGTTACCTAGCGGGACCTCCGTGGGAGACCCAGTACTTC. Translation gives CASSYLAGPPWETQYF.

In this sample, this clone turned up a few times. The CDR3 DNA follows: TGTGCCTGGAGATGGGCGGGGGGCACAGATACGCAGTATTTT. Translated: CAWRWAGGTDTQYF. The rearrangement joins TRBV30 to TRBJ2-3, with 7 positions matching TRBD2. This CDR3 spans 14 amino acids. V gave up 3 bases and J gave up 1 base; unmatched junction bases: 4. Germline loops: CDR1 GTSNPN, CDR2 SVGIG (reference sequence). Using reference TRBV30 and TRBJ2-3 for the parts outside the CDR3, the full variable domain is SQTIHQWPATLVQPVGSPLSLECTVEGTSNPNLYWYRQAAGRGLQLLFYSVGIGQISSEVPQNLSASRPQDRQFILSSKKLLLSDSGFYLCAWRWAGGTDTQYFGPGTRLTVL.